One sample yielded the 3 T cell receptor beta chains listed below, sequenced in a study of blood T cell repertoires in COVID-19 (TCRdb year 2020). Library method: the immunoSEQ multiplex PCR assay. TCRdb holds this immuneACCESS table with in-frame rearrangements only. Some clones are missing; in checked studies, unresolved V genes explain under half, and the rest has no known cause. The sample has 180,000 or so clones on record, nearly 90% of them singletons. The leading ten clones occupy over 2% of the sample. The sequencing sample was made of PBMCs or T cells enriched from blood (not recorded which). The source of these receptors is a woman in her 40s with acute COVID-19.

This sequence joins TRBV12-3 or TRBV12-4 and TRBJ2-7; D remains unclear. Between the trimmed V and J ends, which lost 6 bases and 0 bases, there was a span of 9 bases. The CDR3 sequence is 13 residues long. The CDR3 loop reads CASSVVISYEQYF. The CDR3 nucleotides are TGTGCCAGCAGCGTAGTCATCTCCTACGAGCAGTACTTC.

Here the CDR3 reads CASRWAGNTEAFF. Here the CDR3 DNA reads TGTGCCAGCAGATGGGCGGGGAACACTGAAGCTTTCTTT. The J gene is TRBJ1-1, the V gene TRBV3-1 (or the pseudogene TRBV3-2), with D uncertain. The germline gives CDR1 LGHDT, CDR2 YNNKEL (reference sequence). V was pared by 6 bases and J by 1 base, with 9 bases between. There are 13 residues in the CDR3.

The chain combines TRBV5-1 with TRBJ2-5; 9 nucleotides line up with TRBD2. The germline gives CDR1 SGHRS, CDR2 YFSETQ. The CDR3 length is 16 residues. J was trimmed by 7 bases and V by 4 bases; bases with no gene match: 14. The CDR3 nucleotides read TGCGCCAGCAGCCTGGACTCCCAGCGGGGGGTCGGGACCCAGTACTTC. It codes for CASSLDSQRGVGTQYF. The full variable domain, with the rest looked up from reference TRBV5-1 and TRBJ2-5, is KAGVTQTPRYLIKTRGQQVTLSCSPISGHRSVSWYQQTPGQGLQFLFEYFSETQRNKGNFPGRFSGRQFSNSRSEMNVSTLELGDSALYLCASSLDSQRGVGTQYFGPGTRLLVL.